This T cell receptor (beta chain) was identified in a study of cytomegalovirus exposure and HLA in healthy donors. With 60 Vbeta and 13 Jbeta primers, the PCR was carried out. Clones were read by immunoSEQ multiplex PCR, and TCRdb kept only the in-frame ones, dropping some. The sample yields approximately 160,000 clones, around 77% seen once. A single count supports this clone. Looked up from germline, CDR1 is PRHDT and CDR2 is FYEKMQ (reference sequence). The CDR3 has 17 residues. V was pared by 0 bases and J by 3 bases, with 15 bases between. This clonotype was sampled from a woman between 25 and 40 years old in good health and CMV-seronegative. The chain combines TRBV13 with TRBJ1-3, with D possibly TRBD1 on 6 matching bases. Sequences were obtained from PBMCs. The CDR3, as DNA: TGTGCCAGCAGCTTAGGGGTCAGGGGATCTGGTGGAAACACCATATATTTT. Its translation is CASSLGVRGSGGNTIYF.